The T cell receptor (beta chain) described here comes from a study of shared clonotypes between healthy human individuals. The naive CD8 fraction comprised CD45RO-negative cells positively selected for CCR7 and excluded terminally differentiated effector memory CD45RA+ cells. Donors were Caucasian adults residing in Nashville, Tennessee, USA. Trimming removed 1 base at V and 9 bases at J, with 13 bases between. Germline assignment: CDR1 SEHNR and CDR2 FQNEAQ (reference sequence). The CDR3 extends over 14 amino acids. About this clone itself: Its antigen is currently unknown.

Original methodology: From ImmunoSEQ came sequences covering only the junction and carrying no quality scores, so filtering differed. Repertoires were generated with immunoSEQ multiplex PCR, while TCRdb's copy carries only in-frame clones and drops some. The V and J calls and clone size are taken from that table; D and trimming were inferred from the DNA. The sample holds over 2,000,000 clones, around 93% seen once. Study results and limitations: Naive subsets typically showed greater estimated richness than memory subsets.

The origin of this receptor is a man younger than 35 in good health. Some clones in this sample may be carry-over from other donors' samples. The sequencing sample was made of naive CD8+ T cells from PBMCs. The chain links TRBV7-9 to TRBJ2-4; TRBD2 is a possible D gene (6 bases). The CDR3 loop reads CASSLEGAEGIQYF. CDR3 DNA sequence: TGTGCCAGCAGCTTAGAAGGCGCGGAGGGCATTCAGTACTTC.